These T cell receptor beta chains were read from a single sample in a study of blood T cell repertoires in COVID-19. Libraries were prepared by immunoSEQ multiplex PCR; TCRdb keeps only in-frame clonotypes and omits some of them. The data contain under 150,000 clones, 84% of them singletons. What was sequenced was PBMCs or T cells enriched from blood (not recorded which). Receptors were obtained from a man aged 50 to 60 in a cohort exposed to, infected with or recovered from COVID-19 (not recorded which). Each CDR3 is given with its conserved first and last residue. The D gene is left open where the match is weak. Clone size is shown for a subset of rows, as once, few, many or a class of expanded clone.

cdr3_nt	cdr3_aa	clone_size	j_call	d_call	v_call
TGTGCCAGCAGCCGAGCCAGAGGAGCCAAAAACATTCAGTACTTC	CASSRARGAKNIQYF	few	TRBJ2-4	NA	TRBV5-6
TGTGCCAGCCGAGCGCATGAAGCTTTCTTT	CASRAHEAFF	NA	TRBJ1-1	NA	TRBV25-1
TGTGCCAGCAGCCTCCGGACTCACACAGCCTACAATGAGCAGTTCTTC	CASSLRTHTAYNEQFF	NA	TRBJ2-1	NA	TRBV11-2
TGCGCCAGCAGCCAAGGTCCAGCGGGGGAAACGTACAATGAGCAGTTCTTC	CASSQGPAGETYNEQFF	NA	TRBJ2-1	TRBD2	TRBV4-3
TGTGCCAGCAGCTACGGAGGGGGCAATCAGCCCCAGCATTTT	CASSYGGGNQPQHF	once	TRBJ1-5	NA	TRBV7-2
TGTGCCAGCTCACCGCAGGACACCGGCGTAAAGGGTTCACCCCTCCACTTT	CASSPQDTGVKGSPLHF	NA	TRBJ1-6	NA	TRBV18
TGCGCCAGCAGCCAAGACGCAGACTATCTCTACGAGCAGTACTTC	CASSQDADYLYEQYF	NA	TRBJ2-7	NA	TRBV4-1
TGCGCCAGCAGCTCACTAGCGGGAGGGCCTATGGAGACCCAGTACTTC	CASSSLAGGPMETQYF	NA	TRBJ2-5	TRBD2	TRBV5-1
TGTGCCAGCGGTACTAGCGGGAGTCCCAAAAACATTCAGTACTTC	CASGTSGSPKNIQYF	NA	TRBJ2-4	TRBD2	TRBV28
TGTGCCACCAGTGAGTCGACCGGGACAGAGAGCAATCAGCCCCAGCATTTT	CATSESTGTESNQPQHF	NA	TRBJ1-5	TRBD1	TRBV24-1
TGCGCCAGCAGCCTCACCGGGACAGGGGGCTACGAGCAGTACTTC	CASSLTGTGGYEQYF	once	TRBJ2-7	TRBD1	TRBV5-1